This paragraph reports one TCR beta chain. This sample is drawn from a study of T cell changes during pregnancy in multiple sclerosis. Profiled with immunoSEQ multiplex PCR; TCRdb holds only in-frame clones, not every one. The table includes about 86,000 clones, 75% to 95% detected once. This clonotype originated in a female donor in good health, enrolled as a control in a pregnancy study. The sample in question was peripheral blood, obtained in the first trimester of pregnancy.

CDR3: CATLSGRDRMYNEQFF. Written as DNA, the CDR3 is TGTGCCACACTAAGCGGACGGGACAGGATGTACAATGAGCAGTTCTTC. The rearrangement uses TRBV19 and TRBJ2-1; 8 bases align to TRBD1. Germline V CDR1 and CDR2: LNHDA, SQIVND (reference sequence). The trim removed 10 bases at V and 4 bases at J, leaving 15 bases unmatched. The CDR3 consists of 16 residues.